The present TCR beta chain was sequenced within a study of blood T cell repertoires in COVID-19. Looking at the study overall: The United States, Italy and Spain provided the acute and convalescent COVID-19 samples.

Per the original data handling: Nucleated cell number was recorded as an estimate derived from reference gene primer amplification. Repertoires were generated with immunoSEQ multiplex PCR, while TCRdb's copy carries only in-frame clones and drops some. V and J calls plus clone size are reproduced from that table; the DNA served to infer D and trimming. This sample carries tens of thousands of clones, 70% to 90% of them seen once, and the ten largest clones take 5.5% to 8.5%. The sample consisted of peripheral blood. The origin of this receptor is a woman older than 75 with active COVID-19.

CDR3 region: CATAIGEAYNEQFF. As DNA, the CDR3 is TGTGCCACCGCAATCGGGGAGGCCTACAATGAGCAGTTCTTC. The rearrangement uses TRBV11-2 and TRBJ2-1, with D maybe TRBD2 (6 bases). The germline CDR1 and CDR2 sequences are SGHAT and FQNNGV. This CDR3 is 14 amino acids long. V lost 10 bases and J lost 2, with 15 bases in between.